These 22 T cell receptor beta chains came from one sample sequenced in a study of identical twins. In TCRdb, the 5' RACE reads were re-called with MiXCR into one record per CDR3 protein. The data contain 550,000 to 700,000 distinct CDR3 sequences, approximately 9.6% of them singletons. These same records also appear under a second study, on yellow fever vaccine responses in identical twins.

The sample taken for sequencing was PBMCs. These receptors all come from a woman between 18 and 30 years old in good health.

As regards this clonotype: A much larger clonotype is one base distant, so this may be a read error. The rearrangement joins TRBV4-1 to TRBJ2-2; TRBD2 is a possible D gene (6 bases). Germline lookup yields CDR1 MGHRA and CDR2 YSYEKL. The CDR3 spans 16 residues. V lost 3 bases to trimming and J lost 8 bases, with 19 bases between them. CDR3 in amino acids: CASSQANPVAAGELFF. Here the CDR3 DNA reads TGCGCCAGCAGCCAGGCCAACCCAGTAGCGGCAGGGGAGCTGTTTTTT.

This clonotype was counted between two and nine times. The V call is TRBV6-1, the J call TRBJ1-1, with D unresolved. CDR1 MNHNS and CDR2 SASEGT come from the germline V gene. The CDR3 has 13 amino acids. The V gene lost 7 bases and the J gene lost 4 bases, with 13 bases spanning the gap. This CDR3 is CASTPRGGTEAFF. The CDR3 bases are TGTGCCAGCACCCCAAGAGGAGGCACTGAAGCTTTCTTT.

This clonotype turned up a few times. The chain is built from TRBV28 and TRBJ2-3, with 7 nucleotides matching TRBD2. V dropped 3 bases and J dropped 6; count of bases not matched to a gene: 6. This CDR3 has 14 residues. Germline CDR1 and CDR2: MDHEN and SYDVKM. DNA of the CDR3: TGTGCCAGCAGTTTTTGGGGGGAGGGGGATACGCAGTATTTT. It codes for CASSFWGEGDTQYF. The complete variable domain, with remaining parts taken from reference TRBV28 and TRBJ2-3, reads DVKVTQSSRYLVKRTGEKVFLECVQDMDHENMFWYRQDPGLGLRLIYFSYDVKMKEKGDIPEGYSVSREKKERFSLILESASTNQTSMYLCASSFWGEGDTQYFGPGTRLTVL.

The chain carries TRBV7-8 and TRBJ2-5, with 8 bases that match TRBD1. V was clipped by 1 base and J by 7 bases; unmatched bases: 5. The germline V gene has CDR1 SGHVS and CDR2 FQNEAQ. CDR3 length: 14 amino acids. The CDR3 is CASSLGQGFWTQYF. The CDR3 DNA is TGTGCCAGCAGCTTAGGACAGGGGTTTTGGACCCAGTACTTC. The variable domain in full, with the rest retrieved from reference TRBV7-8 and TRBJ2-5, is GAGVSQSPRYKVAKRGQDVALRCDPISGHVSLFWYQQALGQGPEFLTYFQNEAQLDKSGLPSDRFFAERPEGSVSTLKIQRTQQEDSAVYLCASSLGQGFWTQYFGPGTRLLVL.

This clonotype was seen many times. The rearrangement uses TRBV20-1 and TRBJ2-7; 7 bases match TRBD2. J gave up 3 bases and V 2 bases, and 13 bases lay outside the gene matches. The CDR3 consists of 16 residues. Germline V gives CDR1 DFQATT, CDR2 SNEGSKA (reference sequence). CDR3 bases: TGCAGTGCTAGACCTTGGGGACTATCCTTGAGCTACGAGCAGTACTTC. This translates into CSARPWGLSLSYEQYF.

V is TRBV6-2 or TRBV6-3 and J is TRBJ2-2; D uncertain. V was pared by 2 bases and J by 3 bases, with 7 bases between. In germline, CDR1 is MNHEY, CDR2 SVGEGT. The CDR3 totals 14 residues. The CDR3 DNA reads TGTGCCAGCAGTTACGAGGAGTACACCGGGGAGCTGTTTTTT. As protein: CASSYEEYTGELFF.

The CDR3 is CSAGRPGGFGTGELFF. The CDR3 DNA reads as TGCAGTGCCGGCAGACCAGGGGGGTTTGGAACCGGGGAGCTGTTTTTT. V usage is TRBV20-1 and J usage is TRBJ2-2, with a tentative D call TRBD1 (7 bases). CDR1 DFQATT and CDR2 SNEGSKA come from the germline V gene (reference sequence). This CDR3 has 16 amino acids. Trimming took off 6 bases at V and 5 bases at J, with 22 bases between the two ends.

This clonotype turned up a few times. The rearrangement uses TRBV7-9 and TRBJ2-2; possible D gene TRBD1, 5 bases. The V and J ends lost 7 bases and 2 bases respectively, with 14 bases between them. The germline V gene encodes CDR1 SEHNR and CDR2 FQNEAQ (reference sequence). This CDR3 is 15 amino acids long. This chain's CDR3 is CASTKGRGNTGELFF. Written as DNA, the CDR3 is TGTGCCAGCACAAAGGGGCGCGGAAACACCGGGGAGCTGTTTTTT.

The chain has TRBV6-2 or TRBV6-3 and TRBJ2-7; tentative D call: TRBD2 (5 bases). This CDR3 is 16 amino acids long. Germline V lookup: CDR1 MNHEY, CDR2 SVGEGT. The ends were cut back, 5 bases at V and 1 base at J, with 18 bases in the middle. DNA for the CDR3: TGTGCCAGCAGTACCCTCTTTCTCGGGGAGTCCTACGAGCAGTACTTC. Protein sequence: CASSTLFLGESYEQYF.

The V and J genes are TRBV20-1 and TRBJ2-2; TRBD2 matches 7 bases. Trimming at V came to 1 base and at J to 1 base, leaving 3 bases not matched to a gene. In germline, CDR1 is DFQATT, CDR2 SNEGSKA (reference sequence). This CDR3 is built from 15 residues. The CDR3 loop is CSARALAVNTGELFF. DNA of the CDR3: TGCAGTGCTAGAGCCCTAGCGGTGAACACCGGGGAGCTGTTTTTT.

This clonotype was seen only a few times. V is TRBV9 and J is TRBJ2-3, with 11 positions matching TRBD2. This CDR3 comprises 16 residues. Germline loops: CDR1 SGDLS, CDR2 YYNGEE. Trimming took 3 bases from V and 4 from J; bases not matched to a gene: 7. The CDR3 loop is CASSGSGRARADTQYF. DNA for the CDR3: TGTGCCAGCAGCGGTAGCGGGAGGGCCCGCGCAGATACGCAGTATTTT.

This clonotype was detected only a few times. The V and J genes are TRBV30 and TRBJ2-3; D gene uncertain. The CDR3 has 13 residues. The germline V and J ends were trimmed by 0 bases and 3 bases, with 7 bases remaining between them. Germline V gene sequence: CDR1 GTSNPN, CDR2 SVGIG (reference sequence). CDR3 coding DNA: TGTGCCTGGAGTGTACGGCAGACAGATACGCAGTATTTT. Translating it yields CAWSVRQTDTQYF.

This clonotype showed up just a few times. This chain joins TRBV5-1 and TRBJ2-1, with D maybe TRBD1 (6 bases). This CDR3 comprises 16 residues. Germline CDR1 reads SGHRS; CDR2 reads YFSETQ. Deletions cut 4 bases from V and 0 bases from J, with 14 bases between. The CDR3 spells CASSQGQRSSYNEQFF. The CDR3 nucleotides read TGCGCCAGCAGCCAGGGACAAAGGAGCTCCTACAATGAGCAGTTCTTC.

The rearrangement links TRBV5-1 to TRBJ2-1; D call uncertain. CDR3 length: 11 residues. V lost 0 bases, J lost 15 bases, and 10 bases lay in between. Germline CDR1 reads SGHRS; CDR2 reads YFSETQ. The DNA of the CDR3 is TGCGCCAGCAGCTTGGGCTCCCCGTTGTTCTTC. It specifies CASSLGSPLFF.

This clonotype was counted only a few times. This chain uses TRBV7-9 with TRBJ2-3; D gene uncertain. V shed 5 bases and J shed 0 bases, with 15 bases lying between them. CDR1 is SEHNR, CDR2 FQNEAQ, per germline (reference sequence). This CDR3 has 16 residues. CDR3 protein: CASSTRATTSTDTQYF. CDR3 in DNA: TGTGCCAGCAGCACCCGCGCAACCACTAGCACAGATACGCAGTATTTT. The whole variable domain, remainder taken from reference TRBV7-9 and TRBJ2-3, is DTGVSQNPRHKITKRGQNVTFRCDPISEHNRLYWYRQTLGQGPEFLTYFQNEAQLEKSRLLSDRFSAERPKGSFSTLEIQRTEQGDSAMYLCASSTRATTSTDTQYFGPGTRLTVL.

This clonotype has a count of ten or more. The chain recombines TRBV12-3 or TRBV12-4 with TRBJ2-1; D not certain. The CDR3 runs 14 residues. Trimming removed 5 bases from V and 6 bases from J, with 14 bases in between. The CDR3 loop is CASSPPGARNEQFF. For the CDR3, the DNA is TGTGCCAGCAGTCCCCCTGGAGCGCGCAATGAGCAGTTCTTC.

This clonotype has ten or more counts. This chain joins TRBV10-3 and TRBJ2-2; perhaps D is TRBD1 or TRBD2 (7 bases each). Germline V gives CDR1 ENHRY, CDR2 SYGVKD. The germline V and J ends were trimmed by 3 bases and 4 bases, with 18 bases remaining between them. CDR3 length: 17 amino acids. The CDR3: CAISDGRGPGSTGELFF. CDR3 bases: TGTGCCATCAGTGATGGGAGGGGGCCAGGGAGCACCGGGGAGCTGTTTTTT.

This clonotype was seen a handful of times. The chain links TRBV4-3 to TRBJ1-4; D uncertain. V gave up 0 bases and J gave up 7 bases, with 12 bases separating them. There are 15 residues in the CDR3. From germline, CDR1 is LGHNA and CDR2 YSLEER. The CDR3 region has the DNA TGCGCCAGCAGCCAAGACTCAGGCAGTCTTGAAAAACTGTTTTTT. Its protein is CASSQDSGSLEKLFF.

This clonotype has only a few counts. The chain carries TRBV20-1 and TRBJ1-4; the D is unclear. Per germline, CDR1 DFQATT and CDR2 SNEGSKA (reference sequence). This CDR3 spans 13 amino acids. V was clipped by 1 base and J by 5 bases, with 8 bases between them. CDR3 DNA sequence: TGCAGTGCTAGAGTTGCGGGGAATGAAAAACTGTTTTTT. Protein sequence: CSARVAGNEKLFF.

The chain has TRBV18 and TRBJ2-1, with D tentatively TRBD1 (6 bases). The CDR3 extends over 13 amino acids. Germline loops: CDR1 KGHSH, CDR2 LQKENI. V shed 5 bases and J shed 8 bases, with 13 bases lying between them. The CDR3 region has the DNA TGTGCCAGCTCATACAGGGATTACTATGAGCAGTTCTTC. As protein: CASSYRDYYEQFF.

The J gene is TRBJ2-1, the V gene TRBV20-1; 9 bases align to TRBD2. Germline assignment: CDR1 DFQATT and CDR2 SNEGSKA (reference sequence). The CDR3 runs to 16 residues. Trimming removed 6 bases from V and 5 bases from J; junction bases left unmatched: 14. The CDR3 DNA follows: TGCAGTGCCAGGGATCCTAGCGGGACTGAAGACAATGAGCAGTTCTTC. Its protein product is CSARDPSGTEDNEQFF.

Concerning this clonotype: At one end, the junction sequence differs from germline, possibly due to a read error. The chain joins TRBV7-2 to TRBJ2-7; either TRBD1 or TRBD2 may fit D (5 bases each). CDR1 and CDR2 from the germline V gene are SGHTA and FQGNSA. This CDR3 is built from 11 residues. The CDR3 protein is CACRAGYEQYF. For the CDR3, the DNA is TGTGCCTGCAGGGCGGGTTACGAGCAGTACTTC.